These 10 T cell receptor beta chains share one sample of origin, sequenced in a study of blood T cell repertoires in COVID-19. The protocol was immunoSEQ multiplex PCR, while the TCRdb copy is restricted to in-frame clones and leaves out a portion. The sample has roughly 71,000 clones, over 75% seen once. Material: peripheral blood. The origin of the receptors is a man aged 50-59 years with acute or convalescent COVID-19.

The count of this clone is one. CDR3 nucleotide sequence: TGTGCCAGCAGCTTACAGCGGAGCTACGAGCAGTACGTC. Protein: CASSLQRSYEQYV. This chain connects TRBV7-8 to TRBJ2-7; D may be TRBD2 (5 bases). V was cut by 2 bases and J by 3 bases, with 8 bases left in between. Germline CDR1 is SGHVS and CDR2 is FQNEAQ. This CDR3 is 13 amino acids long.

V usage is TRBV9 and J usage is TRBJ2-7, with D uncertain. Trimming cost V 0 bases and J 3 bases, with 7 bases left between them. Germline CDR1 SGDLS, CDR2 YYNGEE. The CDR3 has 13 residues. The CDR3 DNA reads as TGTGCCAGCAGCGTAGGGCCTAGCTACGAGCAGTACTTC. Amino acids: CASSVGPSYEQYF.

The CDR3 DNA sequence: TGTGCCTGCCAACTAGCGGGGTTCACAGATACGCAGTATTTT. Translating it yields CACQLAGFTDTQYF. The chain uses TRBV30 and TRBJ2-3; TRBD2 aligns across 10 bases. V shed 6 bases, J shed 2 bases, and the junction held 5 bases outside the gene matches. This CDR3 comprises 14 residues. Per the germline V gene, CDR1 is GTSNPN and CDR2 is SVGIG (reference sequence).

The chain has TRBV9 and TRBJ2-5; tentatively, D is TRBD2 (5 bases). Germline CDR1 is SGDLS and CDR2 is YYNGEE. With 1 base removed from V and 3 bases from J, the gap between germline ends came to 10 bases. There are 14 residues in the CDR3. The CDR3 coding sequence is TGTGCCAGCAGCGTACGGGGTAATGAAGAGACCCAGTACTTC. This gives the protein CASSVRGNEETQYF.

V and J are TRBV5-1 and TRBJ2-7; 10 bases are a match to TRBD1. CDR1 is SGHRS, CDR2 YFSETQ, per germline. The CDR3 spans 16 residues. V lost 3 bases and J lost 7; bases outside the gene matches: 13. The CDR3 DNA sequence: TGCGCCAGCAGCTCCCCGGGTTCCGGGACAGGGGAAGAGCAGTACTTC. Translating it yields CASSSPGSGTGEEQYF.

This clone occurred once. The rearrangement joins TRBV6-5 to TRBJ2-7; 7 bases agree with TRBD1. The CDR3 extends over 15 amino acids. J was trimmed by 0 bases and V by 6 bases; bases with no gene match: 8. Germline CDR1 MNHEY, CDR2 SVGAGI. The CDR3 region has the DNA TGTGCCAGCAGCCGACAGGGCCTCAGCTCCTACGAGCAGTACTTC. Its translation is CASSRQGLSSYEQYF.

This clone appeared a single time. The V gene is TRBV15, the J gene TRBJ2-5; TRBD2 is a possible D gene (6 bases). The germline V gene encodes CDR1 LNHNV and CDR2 YYDKDF (reference sequence). Trimming took 0 bases from V and 5 from J, leaving 10 bases between them. The CDR3 has 14 amino acids. In DNA, the CDR3 is TGTGCCACCAGCAGAGACAGGGCGGGGGAGACCCAGTACTTC. It codes for CATSRDRAGETQYF.

The rearrangement uses TRBV9 and TRBJ1-6; D gene unclear. The CDR3 is 14 residues long. Trimming removed 4 bases at V and 9 bases at J, with 14 bases between. From germline, CDR1 is SGDLS and CDR2 YYNGEE. The CDR3 DNA sequence: TGTGCCAGCAGCCCGCGTCAGGAATCTTCACCCCTCCACTTT. It encodes CASSPRQESSPLHF.

The chain links TRBV6-6 to TRBJ2-1, with D tentatively TRBD2 (6 bases). V dropped 2 bases and J dropped 7 bases, with 12 bases sitting between them. This CDR3 spans 14 amino acids. The germline gives CDR1 MNHNY, CDR2 SVGAGI (reference sequence). The CDR3 protein is CASSYGGVRNEQFF. CDR3 DNA sequence: TGTGCCAGCAGTTACGGAGGGGTCAGGAATGAGCAGTTCTTC.

This chain joins TRBV5-1 and TRBJ2-3; 7 bases are a match to TRBD1. V dropped 4 bases and J dropped 1; count of bases not matched to a gene: 0. Per germline, CDR1 SGHRS and CDR2 YFSETQ. The CDR3 extends over 13 amino acids. The CDR3 is CASSDRGTDTQYF. The CDR3 DNA reads TGCGCCAGCAGCGACAGGGGCACAGATACGCAGTATTTT.